This T cell receptor beta chain stems from a study of OX40 agonist ivuxolimab in advanced cancers. Points from the study as a whole: Certain nonresponding patients likewise had low normalized T-cell clonal expansion.

On this clone: Its antigen is unknown.

Sequencing used immunoSEQ multiplex PCR; TCRdb keeps in-frame clones, though not all of them. The repertoire consists of some 83,000 clones, with roughly 83% occurring once and the leading ten covering under 8%. Sample: CD4+ or CD8+ T cells sorted from blood, taken in a trial of the OX40 agonist ivuxolimab. The receptor was isolated from an adult with an advanced solid tumor such as melanoma, head and neck, liver or kidney cancer.

The CDR3 here is CASSRGSGKGETQYF. CDR3 nucleotide sequence: TGTGCCAGCAGTCGAGGGTCGGGGAAGGGAGAGACCCAGTACTTC. The chain couples TRBV7-8 to TRBJ2-5, with D perhaps matching TRBD2 (5 bases). This CDR3 spans 15 amino acids. V shed 6 bases and J shed 4 bases, with 18 bases lying between them. From germline, CDR1 is SGHVS and CDR2 FQNEAQ.